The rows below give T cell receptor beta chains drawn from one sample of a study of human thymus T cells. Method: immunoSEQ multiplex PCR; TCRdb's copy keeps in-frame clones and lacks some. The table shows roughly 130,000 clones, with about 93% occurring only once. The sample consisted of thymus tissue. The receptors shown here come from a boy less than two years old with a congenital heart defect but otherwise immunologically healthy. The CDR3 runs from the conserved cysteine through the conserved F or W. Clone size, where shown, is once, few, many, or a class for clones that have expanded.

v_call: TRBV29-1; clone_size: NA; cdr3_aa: CSVETREETQYF
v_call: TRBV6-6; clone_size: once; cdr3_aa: CASTGRGGEYNEQFF
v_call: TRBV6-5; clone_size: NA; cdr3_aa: CASSYRPENTEAFF
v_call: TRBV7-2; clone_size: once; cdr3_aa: CASSLVSGGTPNEQYF
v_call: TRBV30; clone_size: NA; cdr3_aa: CAWSVRGTGGSKYGYTF
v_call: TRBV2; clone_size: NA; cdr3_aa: CASRAGTAYYEQYF
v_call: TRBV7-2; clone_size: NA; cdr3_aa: CASSRSRGGRGVTDTQYF
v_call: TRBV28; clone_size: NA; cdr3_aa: CASSSILDRSPWDEQFF
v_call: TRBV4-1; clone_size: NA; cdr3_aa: CAIWSWESNTIYF
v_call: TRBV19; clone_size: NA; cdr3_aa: CASRRGTDTQYF
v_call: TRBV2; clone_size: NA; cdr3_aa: CASSAGLAGGNEQFF
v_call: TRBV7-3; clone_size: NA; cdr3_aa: CASSVFYNTEAFF
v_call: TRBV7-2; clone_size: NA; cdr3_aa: CASSLETPFSNQPQHF
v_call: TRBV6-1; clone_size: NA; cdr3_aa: CASSFFPRGITEAFF
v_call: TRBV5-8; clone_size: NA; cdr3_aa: CASSLRLAEPPYEQYF
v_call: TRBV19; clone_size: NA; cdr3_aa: CASSPDRAANQPQHF
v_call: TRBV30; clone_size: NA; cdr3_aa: CAWRGTPRREQYF
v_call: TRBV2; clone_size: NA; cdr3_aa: CASSEIRYRGDEKLFF
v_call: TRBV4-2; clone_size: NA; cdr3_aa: CASSLPGGRADTQYF
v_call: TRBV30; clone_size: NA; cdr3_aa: CAWRWTGGSPLHF
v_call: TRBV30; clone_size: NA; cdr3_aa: CAWSLADGQGKKLFF
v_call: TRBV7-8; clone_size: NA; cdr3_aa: CASSQNGWLAGEEEQFF
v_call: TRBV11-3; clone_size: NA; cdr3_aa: CASSLGSTGELFF
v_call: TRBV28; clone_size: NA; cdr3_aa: CASSFWTLHGYTF
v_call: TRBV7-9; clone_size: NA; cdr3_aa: CASSPLSGGEQFF
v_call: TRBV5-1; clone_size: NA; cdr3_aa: CASRPGQGGGYTF
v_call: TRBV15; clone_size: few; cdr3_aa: CATSRDAGGSYYGYTF
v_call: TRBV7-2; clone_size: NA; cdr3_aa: CASSFLWAGVWDTQYF
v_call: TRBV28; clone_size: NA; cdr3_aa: CASSLPGQGRTDTQYF
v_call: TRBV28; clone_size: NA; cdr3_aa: CAIGVGDTQYF
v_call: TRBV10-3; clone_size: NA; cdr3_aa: CAISPRDIRFEAFF
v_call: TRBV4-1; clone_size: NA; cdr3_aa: CASSQKGRSSGGEYQETQYF
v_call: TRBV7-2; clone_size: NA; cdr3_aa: CASSPSGDHEQYF
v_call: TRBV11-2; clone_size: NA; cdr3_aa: CASSPRGAGGLEQFF
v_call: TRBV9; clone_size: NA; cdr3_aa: CASSVEGGARDTQYF
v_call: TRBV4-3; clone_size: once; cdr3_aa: CASATKRGTYTGELFF
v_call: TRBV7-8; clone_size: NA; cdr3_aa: CASSLARAELQISYNSPLHF
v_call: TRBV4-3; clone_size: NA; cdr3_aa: CASSQGGVRNEQFF
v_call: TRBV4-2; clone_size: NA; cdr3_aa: CASSQESSGGYGEQFF
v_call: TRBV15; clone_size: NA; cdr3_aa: CATSRDGGQAHQETQYF
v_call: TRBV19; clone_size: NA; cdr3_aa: CASSMLAGVIYNEQFF